These 12 T cell receptor beta chains originate from one sample sequenced in a study of cytomegalovirus exposure and HLA in healthy donors. The primer mix had 60 Vbeta and 13 Jbeta primers. Profiled with immunoSEQ multiplex PCR; TCRdb holds only in-frame clones, not every one. Seen here are tens of thousands of clones, around 80% observed once, and the top ten hold roughly 2.9%. The sample taken for sequencing was PBMCs. The receptors stem from a woman in her twenties or thirties in good health and CMV-seronegative.

V usage is TRBV10-3 and J usage is TRBJ2-2; TRBD1 aligns across 9 bases. Germline CDR1 reads ENHRY; CDR2 reads SYGVKD. The CDR3 length is 17 residues. The V segment lost 5 bases and the J segment 0 bases; nucleotides outside the gene matches: 7. The CDR3 DNA sequence: TGTGCCATCAGTTCCGGGACAGGGATCTCGAACACCGGGGAGCTGTTTTTT. This translates into CAISSGTGISNTGELFF.

The chain uses TRBV5-1 and TRBJ2-2, with D tentatively TRBD1 (6 bases). The ends were cut back, 2 bases at V and 0 bases at J, with 8 bases in the middle. This CDR3 is built from 15 residues. Germline V gives CDR1 SGHRS, CDR2 YFSETQ. CDR3 region: CASSLNRANTGELFF. The CDR3 nucleotides are TGCGCCAGCAGCTTAAACAGGGCGAACACCGGGGAGCTGTTTTTT.

This clone appeared a few times. The chain is built from TRBV5-4 and TRBJ2-3; D gene unclear. CDR1 and CDR2 (germline): SGHNT, YYREEE (reference sequence). Deletions cut 0 bases from V and 0 bases from J, with 8 bases between. This CDR3 contains 15 residues. CDR3 bases: TGTGCCAGCAGCTTGGCTTCCTCTAGCACAGATACGCAGTATTTT. This codes for CASSLASSSTDTQYF.

This clone was observed a few times. The V gene is TRBV19, the J gene TRBJ2-7; 9 nucleotides match TRBD1. V shed 5 bases and J 3 bases; nucleotides not matched to a gene: 5. The CDR3 contains 14 residues. Germline CDR1 LNHDA, CDR2 SQIVND (reference sequence). In nucleotides, the CDR3 is TGTGCCAGTAGTTCGGACAGGGGAAGCTACGAGCAGTACTTC. This gives the protein CASSSDRGSYEQYF.

With regard to this clone: The sample holds other DNA sequences that translate to the same CDR3. The gene calls are TRBV29-1 and TRBJ2-1; 10 bases line up with TRBD2. The ends lost 4 bases at V and 1 base at J; junction bases unmatched: 1. Per the germline V gene, CDR1 is SQVTM and CDR2 is ANQGSEA. The CDR3 runs 14 residues. DNA for the CDR3: TGCAGCGTTGTAGCGGGGGGTTCCTACAATGAGCAGTTCTTC. Its protein product is CSVVAGGSYNEQFF.

This sequence joins TRBV6-6 and TRBJ2-3; a weak D match, TRBD1 (6 bases). The CDR3 length is 16 residues. Deletions cut 0 bases from V and 2 bases from J, with 12 bases between. Germline V gives CDR1 MNHNY, CDR2 SVGAGI (reference sequence). CDR3: CASSYSKGVTTDTQYF. The DNA for the CDR3 is TGTGCCAGCAGTTACTCCAAGGGGGTTACCACAGATACGCAGTATTTT.

V is TRBV13 and J is TRBJ2-5; 7 bases are shared with TRBD2. Germline-derived CDR1 and CDR2 are PRHDT and FYEKMQ (reference sequence). V lost 4 bases and J lost 5; bases outside the gene matches: 10. This CDR3 is 15 amino acids long. The CDR3 DNA follows: TGTGCCAGCAGCTCTCCCCCGGGAGGAGAGGAGACCCAGTACTTC. Encoded protein: CASSSPPGGEETQYF.

The chain recombines TRBV7-2 with TRBJ1-4, with D unclear. V was clipped by 6 bases and J by 2 bases, with 16 bases between them. CDR1 and CDR2 from the germline V gene are SGHTA and FQGNSA. This CDR3 spans 16 amino acids. The CDR3 nucleotides are TGTGCCAGCAGTCCACTCCCCCGTAGTACTAATGAAAAACTGTTTTTT. Its protein product is CASSPLPRSTNEKLFF.

The chain employs TRBV6-5 and TRBJ1-1; 9 nucleotides agree with TRBD1. The CDR3 extends over 14 amino acids. Germline trimming cut 6 bases from V and 1 base from J; bases unmatched to any gene: 3. In germline, CDR1 is MNHEY, CDR2 SVGAGI. CDR3 region: CASRLGQGNTEAFF. CDR3 coding DNA: TGTGCCAGCAGATTGGGACAGGGGAACACTGAAGCTTTCTTT.

The chain links TRBV2 to TRBJ1-1; tentatively, D is TRBD1 (5 bases). V lost 2 bases, J lost 4 bases, and 20 bases lay in between. CDR1 is SNHLY, CDR2 FYNNEI, per germline. CDR3 size: 17 residues. In nucleotides, the CDR3 is TGTGCCAGCAGTGAATCGAGGGGTCCCTTCGGGAGCACTGAAGCTTTCTTT. Translation gives CASSESRGPFGSTEAFF. Using reference TRBV2 and TRBJ1-1 for the parts outside the CDR3, the full variable domain is EPEVTQTPSHQVTQMGQEVILRCVPISNHLYFYWYRQILGQKVEFLVSFYNNEISEKSEIFDDQFSVERPDGSNFTLKIRSTKLEDSAMYFCASSESRGPFGSTEAFFGQGTRLTVV.

This clone showed up just once. The genes are TRBV19 and TRBJ2-7, with TRBD1 identical over 7 bases. This CDR3 comprises 14 residues. The germline V gene encodes CDR1 LNHDA and CDR2 SQIVND (reference sequence). After removal of 1 base from V and 3 bases from J, the junction contained 3 bases not matched to a gene. The CDR3 DNA reads as TGTGCCAGTAGTATAGCGCAGGGGGACTACGAGCAGTACTTC. Encoded protein: CASSIAQGDYEQYF.

The chain employs TRBV29-1 and TRBJ1-6; D possibly corresponds to TRBD1 (5 bases). The germline gives CDR1 SQVTM, CDR2 ANQGSEA. The ends were cut back, 7 bases at V and 0 bases at J, with 16 bases in the middle. There are 16 residues in the CDR3. As DNA, the CDR3 is TGCAGCGGGGTTCTTGGGACTAGCTCCTATAATTCACCCCTCCACTTT. Its protein product is CSGVLGTSSYNSPLHF. Together with reference TRBV29-1 and TRBJ1-6, the CDR3 gives the full variable domain: SAVISQKPSRDICQRGTSLTIQCQVDSQVTMMFWYRQQPGQSLTLIATANQGSEATYESGFVIDKFPISRPNLTFSTLTVSNMSPEDSSIYLCSGVLGTSSYNSPLHFGNGTRLTVT.